Shown below are 19 T cell receptor beta chains from a single sample sequenced in a study of PD-L1 blockade in urothelial cancer. Generated by immunoSEQ multiplex PCR, the TCRdb table keeps only in-frame clones and is missing some. Among 70,000 to 85,000 clones, around four fifths were seen once, and the ten largest hold 4% to 5%. Here the sequenced sample was PBMCs, taken around atezolizumab (anti-PD-L1) treatment. The receptors originated from a man in his 70s with urothelial cancer.

This clone was recorded once. The genes are TRBV5-6 and TRBJ1-1; 9 bases agree with TRBD1. Germline CDR1 and CDR2: SGHDT and YYEEEE. J was trimmed by 6 bases and V by 6 bases; bases with no gene match: 9. The CDR3 spans 14 residues. The CDR3 nucleotides are TGTGCCAGCAAGGGTACAGGGGGCATTTCTGAAGCTTTCTTT. Translating gives CASKGTGGISEAFF.

J is TRBJ1-1 and V is TRBV29-1, with a tentative D call TRBD1 (5 bases). Germline V gene data show CDR1 as SQVTM and CDR2 as ANQGSEA. The V end was cut by 3 bases, the J end by 3 bases, with 14 bases between. The CDR3 length is 14 residues. The chain's CDR3 is CSVDNRLGDTEAFF. CDR3 bases: TGCAGCGTTGACAACAGGCTGGGCGACACTGAAGCTTTCTTT.

The chain links TRBV7-2 to TRBJ2-3; D is possibly TRBD2 (6 bases). Deletions cut 3 bases from V and 4 bases from J, with 8 bases between. The germline V gene encodes CDR1 SGHTA and CDR2 FQGNSA. The CDR3 spans 13 residues. CDR3 nucleotides: TGTGCCAGCAGCTTTACGGGAGCAGATACGCAGTATTTT. Its translation is CASSFTGADTQYF.

J is TRBJ2-2 and V is TRBV27, with D possibly TRBD1 on 6 matching bases. The CDR3 sequence is 16 residues long. Trimming took 6 bases from V and 4 from J, leaving 18 bases between them. Germline CDR1 reads MNHEY; CDR2 reads SMNVEV (reference sequence). CDR3 coding DNA: TGTGCCAGCAGGTCCTACCGGGACAAATTCACCGGGGAGCTGTTTTTT. This encodes CASRSYRDKFTGELFF.

The V gene is TRBV5-6, the J gene TRBJ2-7; D call uncertain. With 2 bases removed from V and 5 bases from J, the gap between germline ends came to 17 bases. Germline CDR1 reads SGHDT; CDR2 reads YYEEEE. The CDR3 spans 15 residues. The CDR3 loop is CASSFGVGLGNEQYF. Here the CDR3 DNA reads TGTGCCAGCAGCTTTGGTGTCGGCCTAGGCAACGAGCAGTACTTC.

Sample share makes this clone medium-sized. The CDR3 here is CASSGGTGNYGYTF. Here the CDR3 DNA reads TGTGCCAGCAGCGGAGGGACAGGGAACTATGGCTACACCTTC. V usage is TRBV11-2 and J usage is TRBJ1-2; 9 bases are shared with TRBD1. Germline CDR1 and CDR2: SGHAT and FQNNGV. The CDR3 spans 14 residues. Trimming at V came to 5 bases and at J to 2 bases, leaving 3 bases not matched to a gene.

This clone was counted only a few times. The CDR3 sequence: CASSLITGGTAYEQYF. Written as DNA, the CDR3 is TGTGCCAGCTCACTTATAACAGGGGGCACTGCCTACGAGCAGTACTTC. The chain has TRBV18 and TRBJ2-7, with 9 bases matching TRBD1. V lost 4 bases, J lost 2 bases, and 9 bases stayed unmatched. Germline V CDR1 and CDR2: KGHSH, LQKENI. There are 16 residues in the CDR3.

The rearrangement joins TRBV28 to TRBJ1-1; a possible D gene is TRBD1 (5 bases). The CDR3 sequence is 12 residues long. Trimming removed 4 bases from V and 10 bases from J, with 13 bases in between. The germline gives CDR1 MDHEN, CDR2 SYDVKM. CDR3 residues: CASSSGFERAFF. CDR3 bases: TGTGCCAGCAGTTCAGGGTTCGAAAGAGCTTTCTTT.

The CDR3: CAISNREWGDTQYF. In DNA, the CDR3 is TGTGCCATCAGTAACCGGGAATGGGGAGATACGCAGTATTTT. The chain carries TRBV10-3 and TRBJ2-3, with a possible D match to TRBD2 (5 bases). The CDR3 extends over 14 amino acids. The germline gives CDR1 ENHRY, CDR2 SYGVKD. Trimming removed 5 bases from V and 5 bases from J, with 14 bases in between.

The gene calls are TRBV7-9 and TRBJ1-2; perhaps TRBD1 as D (5 bases). The CDR3 length is 18 residues. V lost 2 bases, J lost 2 bases, and 21 bases lay in between. CDR1 is SEHNR and CDR2 is FQNEAQ in the germline V gene (reference sequence). The CDR3 DNA sequence: TGTGCCAGCAGCTTAACCGAAGCCGGACACCTTACGAACTATGGCTACACCTTC. Translating it yields CASSLTEAGHLTNYGYTF.

This chain connects TRBV27 to TRBJ2-7; 14 nucleotides line up with TRBD2. CDR3 size: 19 residues. The germline V gene encodes CDR1 MNHEY and CDR2 SMNVEV (reference sequence). V lost 1 base and J lost 0; bases outside the gene matches: 8. CDR3 DNA: TGTGCCAGCAGTTTATTAGGACTAGCGGGAGGTCGTCACTCCTACGAGCAGTACTTC. Amino acids: CASSLLGLAGGRHSYEQYF.

CDR3 residues: CASSVSLRETQYF. The CDR3 DNA follows: TGTGCCAGCAGCGTATCCCTTCGTGAGACCCAGTACTTC. This chain joins TRBV9 and TRBJ2-5; no definite D call. Germline assignment: CDR1 SGDLS and CDR2 YYNGEE. V lost 1 base, J lost 5 bases, and 9 bases lay in between. The CDR3 extends over 13 amino acids.

The chain is built from TRBV6-5 and TRBJ2-2; the match to TRBD2 covers 8 bases. The germline V gene has CDR1 MNHEY and CDR2 SVGAGI. V shed 5 bases, J shed 7 bases, and the junction held 9 bases outside the gene matches. CDR3 size: 15 residues. This CDR3 is CASSAGASGYGELFF. In DNA, the CDR3 is TGTGCCAGCAGTGCGGGGGCTAGCGGGTACGGGGAGCTGTTTTTT.

The chain employs TRBV6-1 and TRBJ1-5; 8 nucleotides align to TRBD1. V gave up 7 bases and J gave up 4 bases; unmatched junction bases: 9. This CDR3 has 15 residues. Germline loops: CDR1 MNHNS, CDR2 SASEGT. CDR3 region: CASTKTGAGNQPQHF. Here the CDR3 DNA reads TGTGCCAGCACCAAGACAGGGGCTGGGAATCAGCCCCAGCATTTT.

V gene TRBV25-1 combines with J gene TRBJ2-2, with 9 bases that match TRBD1. CDR3 length: 16 residues. CDR1 and CDR2 from the germline V gene are MGHDK and SYGVNS. Trimming took 4 bases from V and 4 from J; bases not matched to a gene: 7. The CDR3 nucleotides are TGTGCCAGCAGTGTACGGGGACAGGGAAGCACCGGGGAGCTGTTTTTT. This gives the protein CASSVRGQGSTGELFF. Filled out from reference TRBV25-1 and TRBJ2-2, the complete variable domain reads EADIYQTPRYLVIGTGKKITLECSQTMGHDKMYWYQQDPGMELHLIHYSYGVNSTEKGDLSSESTVSRIRTEHFPLTLESARPSHTSQYLCASSVRGQGSTGELFFGEGSRLTVL.

This clone has just one count. The V call is TRBV29-1, the J call TRBJ1-4; D uncertain. This CDR3 region has 10 residues. The V end was cut by 4 bases, the J end by 7 bases, with 4 bases between. Germline loops: CDR1 SQVTM, CDR2 ANQGSEA. In DNA form, the CDR3 reads TGCAGCGTTGCAGGTGAAAAACTGTTTTTT. It yields the protein CSVAGEKLFF.

This clone was recorded a few times. V is TRBV7-3 and J is TRBJ2-5; D gene unclear. Trimming removed 1 base at V and 1 base at J, with 7 bases between. This CDR3 is built from 14 residues. Germline V lookup: CDR1 SGHTA, CDR2 FQGTGA. The CDR3 bases are TGTGCCAGCAGCTTAAGAGGAGTCCAAGAGACCCAGTACTTC. Residues: CASSLRGVQETQYF.

This clone was detected once. V usage is TRBV2 and J usage is TRBJ2-7, with D possibly TRBD1 on 6 matching bases. The CDR3 length is 11 residues. In germline, CDR1 is SNHLY, CDR2 FYNNEI. V lost 5 bases to trimming and J lost 10 bases, with 12 bases between them. The CDR3 reads CASSIQGPQYF. The CDR3 bases are TGTGCCAGCAGTATACAGGGTCCCCAGTACTTC.

V and J are TRBV5-1 and TRBJ1-1; D gene unclear. CDR3 length equals 15 residues. Germline assignment: CDR1 SGHRS and CDR2 YFSETQ. Between the trimmed V and J ends, which lost 1 base and 1 base, there was a span of 11 bases. CDR3: CASSLNQNANTEAFF. DNA of the CDR3: TGCGCCAGCAGCTTGAATCAGAACGCGAACACTGAAGCTTTCTTT.